The 22 T cell receptor beta chains below all came from one sample that was sequenced in a study of blood T cell repertoires in COVID-19. Sequencing used immunoSEQ multiplex PCR; TCRdb keeps in-frame clones, though not all of them. The profile covers a few hundred thousand clones, with 80% appearing a single time and 6% to 7.5% taken by the ten largest. Sequencing was carried out using PBMCs or T cells enriched from blood (not recorded which). These receptors all stem from a woman in her 40s with acute COVID-19.

The chain combines TRBV2 with TRBJ2-2; 7 nucleotides align to TRBD1. Germline CDR1 SNHLY, CDR2 FYNNEI. The junction had 5 bases not matched to a gene; V was cut back by 6 bases and J by 4 bases. The CDR3 runs to 14 residues. The CDR3: CASRDDRVTGELFF. The DNA of the CDR3 is TGTGCCAGCAGAGATGACAGGGTCACCGGGGAGCTGTTTTTT.

The chain is built from TRBV6-5 and TRBJ2-1; the D gene is possibly TRBD2 (6 bases). The CDR3 runs 15 residues. CDR1 MNHEY and CDR2 SVGAGI come from the germline V gene. The ends were cut back, 0 bases at V and 6 bases at J, with 12 bases in the middle. CDR3 region: CASSYSSGRLNEQFF. Written as DNA, the CDR3 is TGTGCCAGCAGTTACTCTAGCGGCCGACTCAATGAGCAGTTCTTC.

The CDR3 region has the DNA TGTGCCAGCCGCGGGACCTTGGGACAGGGGGCGAGAGCCGGGGAGCTGTTTTTT. Encoded protein: CASRGTLGQGARAGELFF. J is TRBJ2-2 and V is TRBV28; 12 bases align to TRBD1. The CDR3 is 18 residues long. Germline CDR1 reads MDHEN; CDR2 reads SYDVKM. The ends lost 8 bases at V and 6 bases at J; junction bases unmatched: 16.

V is TRBV3-1 (or the pseudogene TRBV3-2) and J is TRBJ2-7; 9 bases are a match to TRBD2. With V trimmed by 1 base and J by 5 bases, 6 bases remained unmatched. The CDR3 length is 15 residues. Germline V gives CDR1 LGHDT, CDR2 YNNKEL (reference sequence). The CDR3: CASSQVASGGNEQYF. The CDR3 DNA reads as TGTGCCAGCAGCCAAGTGGCCAGCGGGGGGAACGAGCAGTACTTC.

The gene calls are TRBV7-3 and TRBJ1-2; 8 positions match TRBD1. There are 13 residues in the CDR3. Losses at the gene ends were 5 bases for V and 8 bases for J; bases not matched to a gene: 7. Germline CDR1 reads SGHTA; CDR2 reads FQGTGA. The CDR3 sequence: CASSKDRDWGYTF. The DNA for the CDR3 is TGTGCCAGCAGCAAGGACAGGGATTGGGGCTACACCTTC.

The V call is TRBV5-1, the J call TRBJ1-1, with D uncertain. The V end was cut by 5 bases, the J end by 0 bases, with 5 bases between. Germline CDR1 SGHRS, CDR2 YFSETQ. This CDR3 is 12 amino acids long. The CDR3 reads CASRNLNTEAFF. In DNA, the CDR3 is TGCGCCAGCAGGAACTTGAACACTGAAGCTTTCTTT. The whole variable domain, filled in from reference TRBV5-1 and TRBJ1-1, reads KAGVTQTPRYLIKTRGQQVTLSCSPISGHRSVSWYQQTPGQGLQFLFEYFSETQRNKGNFPGRFSGRQFSNSRSEMNVSTLELGDSALYLCASRNLNTEAFFGQGTRLTVV.

This clone was seen a single time. This chain connects TRBV5-1 to TRBJ2-7, with TRBD1 matching over 7 bases. Germline V gene data show CDR1 as SGHRS and CDR2 as YFSETQ. The CDR3 extends over 14 amino acids. J lost 5 bases, V lost 0 bases, and 5 bases had no gene match. The CDR3 region is CASSLGQGGDEQYF. The DNA of the CDR3 is TGCGCCAGCAGCTTGGGACAGGGTGGTGACGAGCAGTACTTC.

This clone was seen only once. The gene calls are TRBV10-2 and TRBJ2-7, with TRBD2 matching 7 bases. J was trimmed by 3 bases and V by 7 bases; bases with no gene match: 12. Germline V CDR1 and CDR2: WSHSY, SAAADI. This CDR3 spans 15 amino acids. In DNA form, the CDR3 reads TGCGCCAGCATGGACCGTGGACTAGTAGTCTACGAGCAGTACTTC. This gives the protein CASMDRGLVVYEQYF.

J is TRBJ1-5 and V is TRBV19; tentatively, D is TRBD1 (5 bases). The CDR3 runs 15 residues. Germline CDR1 and CDR2: LNHDA and SQIVND (reference sequence). V lost 0 bases and J 4 bases, leaving 10 bases between the germline ends. The CDR3 DNA follows: TGTGCCAGTAGTATAGATCTCCGACAGAATCAGCCCCAGCATTTT. It is translated as CASSIDLRQNQPQHF.

The sample holds one count of this clone. The J gene is TRBJ2-1, the V gene TRBV7-2; 11 bases fit TRBD2. V gave up 6 bases and J gave up 1 base; unmatched junction bases: 2. Germline CDR1 is SGHTA and CDR2 is FQGNSA. CDR3 length: 15 amino acids. The DNA of the CDR3 is TGTGCCAGCAGGCGGACTAGCGGGTCCTACAATGAGCAGTTCTTC. Its protein product is CASRRTSGSYNEQFF.

This clone was counted only a few times. The chain couples TRBV4-3 to TRBJ2-1, with 7 bases fitting TRBD2. This CDR3 is built from 16 residues. V shed 1 base and J 0 bases; nucleotides not matched to a gene: 3. Germline V CDR1 and CDR2: LGHNA, YSLEER. The CDR3: CASSQGEGLSYNEQFF. In DNA form, the CDR3 reads TGCGCCAGCAGCCAAGGGGAGGGCCTCTCCTACAATGAGCAGTTCTTC.

This clone was counted a single time. The CDR3 reads CASSQEPGRWTEAFF. The CDR3 nucleotides are TGTGCCAGCAGCCAAGAACCAGGGAGGTGGACTGAAGCTTTCTTT. The chain carries TRBV14 and TRBJ1-1; possible D gene TRBD1, 5 bases. The V gene's germline CDR1 is SGHDN and CDR2 FVKESK. CDR3 size: 15 residues. The germline V and J ends were trimmed by 0 bases and 5 bases, with 13 bases remaining between them.

This sequence joins TRBV6-2 or TRBV6-3 and TRBJ2-7, with D maybe TRBD1 (6 bases). Between the trimmed V and J ends, which lost 2 bases and 2 bases, there was a span of 10 bases. The CDR3 totals 14 residues. Germline CDR1 reads MNHEY; CDR2 reads SVGEGT. In DNA, the CDR3 is TGTGCCAGCAGTTACGGACAGACAACCTACGAGCAGTACTTC. It specifies CASSYGQTTYEQYF.

The V gene is TRBV7-3, the J gene TRBJ1-2, with 10 bases aligning to TRBD1. Germline CDR1 and CDR2: SGHTA and FQGTGA. This CDR3 has 15 residues. J was trimmed by 0 bases and V by 3 bases; bases with no gene match: 1. The CDR3 nucleotides read TGTGCCAGCAGCTTGGGACAGGGGCCTAACTATGGCTACACCTTC. This translates into CASSLGQGPNYGYTF.

The rearrangement joins TRBV7-9 to TRBJ1-6, with D hard to call. V lost 4 bases and J lost 11, with 12 bases in between. The CDR3 has 13 residues. Per germline, CDR1 SEHNR and CDR2 FQNEAQ (reference sequence). This chain's CDR3 is CASSSDTRTPLHF. The CDR3 DNA is TGTGCCAGCAGCTCCGACACAAGAACACCCCTCCACTTT. The full variable domain, with the rest looked up from reference TRBV7-9 and TRBJ1-6, is DTGVSQNPRHKITKRGQNVTFRCDPISEHNRLYWYRQTLGQGPEFLTYFQNEAQLEKSRLLSDRFSAERPKGSFSTLEIQRTEQGDSAMYLCASSSDTRTPLHFGNGTRLTVT.

The CDR3 loop is CASSPVLSYEQYF. The CDR3 coding sequence is TGTGCCAGCAGCCCGGTCCTTAGCTACGAGCAGTACTTC. The chain carries TRBV5-5 and TRBJ2-7, with unresolved D. There are 13 residues in the CDR3. CDR1 SGHKS and CDR2 YYEKEE come from the germline V gene (reference sequence). V lost 4 bases to trimming and J lost 3 bases, with 11 bases between them.

Only a few counts were recorded for this clone. The rearrangement joins TRBV6-5 to TRBJ2-7; D is possibly TRBD1 (6 bases). V gave up 6 bases and J gave up 2 bases, with 11 bases separating them. CDR1 is MNHEY, CDR2 SVGAGI, per germline. This CDR3 spans 13 amino acids. The CDR3 coding sequence is TGTGCCAGCAGGATAAACAGGGCCTACGAGCAGTACTTC. It encodes CASRINRAYEQYF.

V and J are TRBV24-1 and TRBJ1-2; 10 bases are shared with TRBD1. The trim removed 4 bases at V and 4 bases at J, leaving 8 bases unmatched. The CDR3 is 16 amino acids. The germline CDR1 and CDR2 sequences are KGHDR and SFDVKD. The CDR3 here is CATSDPDRGPFYGYTF. The CDR3 DNA reads as TGTGCCACCAGTGACCCCGACAGGGGGCCCTTCTATGGCTACACCTTC.

J is TRBJ2-7 and V is TRBV6-5; 10 bases are a match to TRBD1. This CDR3 region has 15 residues. Unmatched junction bases numbered 4, after V lost 2 bases and J lost 3 bases. Germline loops: CDR1 MNHEY, CDR2 SVGAGI. CDR3 loop: CASSYPGQGSYEQYF. CDR3 nucleotides: TGTGCCAGCAGTTACCCGGGACAGGGGAGCTACGAGCAGTACTTC.

This clone was detected a few times. The chain uses TRBV13 and TRBJ1-3; 10 positions agree with TRBD1. CDR3 size: 15 residues. Germline CDR1 is PRHDT and CDR2 is FYEKMQ (reference sequence). V was pared by 5 bases and J by 3 bases, with 4 bases of the junction left unmatched. This chain's CDR3 is CASSRTGGFGNTIYF. Here the CDR3 DNA reads TGTGCCAGCAGCCGGACAGGGGGATTTGGAAACACCATATATTTT.

The J gene is TRBJ2-3, the V gene TRBV19, with D maybe TRBD2 (6 bases). V lost 2 bases and J 4 bases, leaving 13 bases between the germline ends. The germline gives CDR1 LNHDA, CDR2 SQIVND (reference sequence). The CDR3 contains 15 residues. The CDR3 coding sequence is TGTGCCAGTAGTATAACTAGCTTCGGCCCAGATACGCAGTATTTT. It yields the protein CASSITSFGPDTQYF.

Ten or more counts support this clone. The rearrangement joins TRBV3-1 (or the pseudogene TRBV3-2) to TRBJ2-5, with 9 bases lining up with TRBD2. The ends lost 1 base at V and 4 bases at J; junction bases unmatched: 7. This CDR3 is 16 amino acids long. Germline CDR1 and CDR2: LGHDT and YNNKEL (reference sequence). The CDR3 DNA reads as TGTGCCAGCAGCCAAGGAGGCGGGGGGGCTGGAGAGACCCAGTACTTC. This sequence encodes CASSQGGGGAGETQYF.